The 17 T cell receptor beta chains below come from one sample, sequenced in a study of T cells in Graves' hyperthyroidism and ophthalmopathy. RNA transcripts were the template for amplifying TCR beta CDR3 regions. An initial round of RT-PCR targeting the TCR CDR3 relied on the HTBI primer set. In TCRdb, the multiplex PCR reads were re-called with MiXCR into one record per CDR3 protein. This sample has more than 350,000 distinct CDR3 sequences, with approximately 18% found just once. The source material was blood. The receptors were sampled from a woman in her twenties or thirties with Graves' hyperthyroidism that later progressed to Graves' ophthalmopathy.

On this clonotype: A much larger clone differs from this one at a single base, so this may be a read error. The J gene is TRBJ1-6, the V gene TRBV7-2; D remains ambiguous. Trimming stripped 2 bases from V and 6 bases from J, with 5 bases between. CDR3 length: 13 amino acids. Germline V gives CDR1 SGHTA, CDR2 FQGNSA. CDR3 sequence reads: CASSLIINSPLHF. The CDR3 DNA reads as TGTGCCAGCAGCTTAATTATTAATTCACCCCTCCACTTT.

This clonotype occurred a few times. CDR3 in DNA: TGCAGCGTCGCGTCATTCAGGGGCGACACCGGGGAGCTGTTTTTT. Amino acid sequence: CSVASFRGDTGELFF. The chain has TRBV29-1 and TRBJ2-2; the D gene is possibly TRBD1 (6 bases). V was shortened by 6 bases and J by 3 bases, with 17 bases between the two germline ends. Germline CDR1 and CDR2: SQVTM and ANQGSEA. This CDR3 comprises 15 residues.

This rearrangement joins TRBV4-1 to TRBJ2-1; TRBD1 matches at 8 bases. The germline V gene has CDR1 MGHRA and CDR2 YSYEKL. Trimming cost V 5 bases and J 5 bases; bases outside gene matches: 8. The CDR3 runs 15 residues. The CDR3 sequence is CASSVDRGLNNEQFF. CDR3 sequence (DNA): TGCGCCAGCAGCGTCGACAGGGGTCTGAACAATGAGCAGTTCTTC.

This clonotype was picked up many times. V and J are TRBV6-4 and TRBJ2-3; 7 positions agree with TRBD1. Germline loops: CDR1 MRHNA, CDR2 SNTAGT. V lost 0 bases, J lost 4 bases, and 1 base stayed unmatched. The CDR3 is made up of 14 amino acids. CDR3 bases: TGTGCCAGCAGTGACTCTACAGGGGCAGATACGCAGTATTTT. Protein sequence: CASSDSTGADTQYF.

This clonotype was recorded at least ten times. The CDR3 protein is CASRRHGPDEQYF. Here the CDR3 DNA reads TGTGCCAGCAGGAGACACGGGCCTGACGAGCAGTACTTC. The V and J genes are TRBV27 and TRBJ2-7; D unclear. The CDR3 is 13 amino acids. The V end lost 6 bases, the J end lost 5 bases, and 14 bases lay between the germline ends. The germline V gene has CDR1 MNHEY and CDR2 SMNVEV (reference sequence).

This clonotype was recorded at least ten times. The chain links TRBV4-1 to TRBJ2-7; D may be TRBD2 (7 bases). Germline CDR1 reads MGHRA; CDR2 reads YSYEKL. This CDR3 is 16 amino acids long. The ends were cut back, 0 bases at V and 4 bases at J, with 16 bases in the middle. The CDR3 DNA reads TGCGCCAGCAGCCAAGAATCGGCGGGGGCCGCATACGAGCAGTACTTC. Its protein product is CASSQESAGAAYEQYF.

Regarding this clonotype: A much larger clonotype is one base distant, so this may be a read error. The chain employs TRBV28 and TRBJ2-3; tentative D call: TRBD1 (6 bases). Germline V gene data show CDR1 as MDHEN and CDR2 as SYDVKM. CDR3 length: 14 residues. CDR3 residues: CASKIQGSADMQYF. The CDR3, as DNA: TGTGCCAGTAAGATACAGGGATCCGCAGATATGCAGTATTTT.

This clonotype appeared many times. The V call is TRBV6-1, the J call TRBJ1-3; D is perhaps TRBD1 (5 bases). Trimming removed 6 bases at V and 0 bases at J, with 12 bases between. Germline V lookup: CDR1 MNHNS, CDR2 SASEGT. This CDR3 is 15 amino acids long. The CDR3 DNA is TGTGCCAGCAGGCGCGAAGACAGCTCTGGAAACACCATATATTTT. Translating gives CASRREDSSGNTIYF.

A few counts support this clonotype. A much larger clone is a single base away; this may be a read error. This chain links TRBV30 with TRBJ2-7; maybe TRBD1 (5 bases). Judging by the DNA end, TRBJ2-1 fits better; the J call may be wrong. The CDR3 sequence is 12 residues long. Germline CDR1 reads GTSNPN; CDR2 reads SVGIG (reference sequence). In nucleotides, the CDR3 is TGTGCCTGGAGTACTCAGGGAAACGAGCAGTTCTTC. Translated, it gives CAWSTQGNEQFF.

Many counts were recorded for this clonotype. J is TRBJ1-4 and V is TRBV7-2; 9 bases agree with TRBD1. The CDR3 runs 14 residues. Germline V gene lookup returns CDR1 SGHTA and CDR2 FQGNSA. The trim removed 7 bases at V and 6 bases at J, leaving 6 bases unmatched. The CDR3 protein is CASNRRTGDEKLFF. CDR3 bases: TGTGCCAGCAACCGGCGGACAGGGGATGAAAAACTGTTTTTT.

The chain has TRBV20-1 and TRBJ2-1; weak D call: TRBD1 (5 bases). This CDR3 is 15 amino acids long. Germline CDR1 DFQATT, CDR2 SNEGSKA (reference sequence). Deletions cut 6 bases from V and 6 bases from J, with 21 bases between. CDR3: CSAAKDVYTGNEQFF. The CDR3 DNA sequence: TGCAGTGCCGCCAAAGACGTTTACACAGGCAATGAGCAGTTCTTC.

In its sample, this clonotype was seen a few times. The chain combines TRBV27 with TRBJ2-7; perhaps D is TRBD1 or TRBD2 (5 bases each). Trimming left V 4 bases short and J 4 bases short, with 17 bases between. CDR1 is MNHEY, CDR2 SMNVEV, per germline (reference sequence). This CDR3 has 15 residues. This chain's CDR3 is CASSWGTDPLYEQYF. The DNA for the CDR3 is TGTGCCAGCAGTTGGGGGACCGACCCATTGTACGAGCAGTACTTC.

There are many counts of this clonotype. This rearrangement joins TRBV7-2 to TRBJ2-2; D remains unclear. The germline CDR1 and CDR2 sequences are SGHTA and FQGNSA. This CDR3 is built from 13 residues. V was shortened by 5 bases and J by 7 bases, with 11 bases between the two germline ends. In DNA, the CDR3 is TGTGCCAGCAGCGTAGGACCGTTCGGGGAGCTGTTTTTT. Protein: CASSVGPFGELFF.

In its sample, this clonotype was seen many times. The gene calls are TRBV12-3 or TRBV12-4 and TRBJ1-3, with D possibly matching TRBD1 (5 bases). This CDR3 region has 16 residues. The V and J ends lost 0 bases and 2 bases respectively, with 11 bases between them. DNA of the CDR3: TGTGCCAGCAGTTTAGCCCTGACAGTAGCTGGAAACACCATATATTTT. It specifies CASSLALTVAGNTIYF.

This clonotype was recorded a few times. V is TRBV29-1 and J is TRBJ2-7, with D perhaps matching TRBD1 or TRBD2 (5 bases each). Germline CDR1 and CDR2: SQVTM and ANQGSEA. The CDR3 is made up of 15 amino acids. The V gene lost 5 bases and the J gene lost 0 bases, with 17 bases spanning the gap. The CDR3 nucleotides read TGCAGCGTTTCCGGGACGTACGATAGCTCCTACGAGCAGTACTTC. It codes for CSVSGTYDSSYEQYF.

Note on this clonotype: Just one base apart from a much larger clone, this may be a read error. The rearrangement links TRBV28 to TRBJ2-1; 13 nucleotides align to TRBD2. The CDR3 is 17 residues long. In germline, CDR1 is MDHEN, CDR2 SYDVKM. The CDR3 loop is CASSSRLAGGSYNAQFF. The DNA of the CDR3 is TGTGCCAGCAGTTCAAGACTAGCGGGAGGTTCCTACAATGCGCAGTTCTTC.

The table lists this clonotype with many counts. CDR3 sequence: CASSAGTGVSTDTQYF. The CDR3 coding sequence is TGTGCCAGCAGCGCCGGGACAGGAGTTAGCACAGATACGCAGTATTTT. The chain combines TRBV9 with TRBJ2-3, with TRBD1 identical over 8 bases. V lost 3 bases to trimming and J lost 0 bases; unmatched junction nucleotides: 6. Germline CDR1 and CDR2: SGDLS and YYNGEE. The CDR3 spans 16 residues.